The rows below give T cell receptor beta chains drawn from one sample of a study of cytomegalovirus exposure and HLA in healthy donors. The protocol was immunoSEQ multiplex PCR, while the TCRdb copy is restricted to in-frame clones and leaves out a portion. Of more than 85,000 clones in the sample, about 70% are singletons; the top ten hold 3.2%. What was sequenced was PBMCs. The receptors were gathered from a man younger than 40 in good health and CMV-seronegative. The conserved cysteine and the conserved F or W are not part of the CDR3 here. The order of the fields is D gene, J gene, V gene, CDR3 protein. A D gene is named only where the DNA matches it firmly.

D: TRBD1
J: TRBJ1-2
V: TRBV29-1
CDR3: SVATGTANYGYT

D: .
J: TRBJ1-1
V: TRBV9
CDR3: ASSVSQGVEAF

D: TRBD1
J: TRBJ1-5
V: TRBV7-8
CDR3: ASSLGSVGGPGPQH

D: .
J: TRBJ1-4
V: TRBV4-3
CDR3: ASSQDREVGGEKLF

D: TRBD2
J: TRBJ2-1
V: TRBV5-1
CDR3: ASSRKNGRGTGNEQF

D: .
J: TRBJ2-3
V: TRBV7-9
CDR3: ASSLWAGSTDTQY

D: TRBD1
J: TRBJ1-6
V: TRBV9
CDR3: ASSATGERSPLH

D: TRBD1
J: TRBJ2-5
V: TRBV4-2
CDR3: ASSQDQTGGWETQY

D: .
J: TRBJ1-1
V: TRBV5-1
CDR3: ASSLEVGGHTEAF

D: TRBD2
J: TRBJ2-5
V: TRBV5-6
CDR3: ASSLAVHAGGQETQY

D: .
J: .
V: TRBV30
CDR3: AWSVRYDSYEQY

D: .
J: TRBJ2-1
V: TRBV7-9
CDR3: ASSLGRGYNEQF

D: TRBD1
J: TRBJ1-1
V: TRBV10-3
CDR3: AISGTPGQGTEAF

D: .
J: TRBJ2-5
V: TRBV21-1
CDR3: ATKLRTGQETQY

D: TRBD2
J: TRBJ2-3
V: TRBV9
CDR3: ASSELGLAGDTDTQY

D: .
J: TRBJ1-1
V: TRBV2
CDR3: ASSDELPEAF

D: .
J: TRBJ2-3
V: TRBV28
CDR3: ASSLQLGGLDTQY

D: .
J: TRBJ2-2
V: TRBV6-1
CDR3: ASSNSANTGELF

D: .
J: TRBJ1-4
V: TRBV28
CDR3: ASSFAGKKDEKLF

D: TRBD2
J: TRBJ2-7
V: TRBV4-2
CDR3: ASSQDVAGGSYEQY

D: .
J: TRBJ2-7
V: TRBV28
CDR3: ASSSSSIRAGHSYEQY

D: TRBD2
J: TRBJ2-3
V: TRBV11-2
CDR3: ASSPQLMVAGGTQY

D: .
J: TRBJ1-6
V: TRBV5-4
CDR3: ASSFHDRDSPLH

D: .
J: TRBJ2-2
V: TRBV4-3
CDR3: ASSQEEAMAGELF

D: TRBD1
J: TRBJ2-5
V: TRBV23-1
CDR3: ASSQRQGEETQY